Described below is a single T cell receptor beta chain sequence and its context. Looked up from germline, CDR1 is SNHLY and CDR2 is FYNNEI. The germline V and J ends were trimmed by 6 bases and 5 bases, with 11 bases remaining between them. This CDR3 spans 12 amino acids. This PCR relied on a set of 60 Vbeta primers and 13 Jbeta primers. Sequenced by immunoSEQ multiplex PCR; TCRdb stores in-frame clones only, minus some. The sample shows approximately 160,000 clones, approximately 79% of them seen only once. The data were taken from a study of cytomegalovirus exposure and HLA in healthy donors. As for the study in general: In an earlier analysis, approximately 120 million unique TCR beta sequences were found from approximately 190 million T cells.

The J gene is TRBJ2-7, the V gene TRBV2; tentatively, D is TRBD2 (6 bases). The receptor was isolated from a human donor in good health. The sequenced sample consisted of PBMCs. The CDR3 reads CASRGRRDEQYF. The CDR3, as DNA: TGTGCCAGCAGAGGCAGGAGGGACGAGCAGTACTTC.